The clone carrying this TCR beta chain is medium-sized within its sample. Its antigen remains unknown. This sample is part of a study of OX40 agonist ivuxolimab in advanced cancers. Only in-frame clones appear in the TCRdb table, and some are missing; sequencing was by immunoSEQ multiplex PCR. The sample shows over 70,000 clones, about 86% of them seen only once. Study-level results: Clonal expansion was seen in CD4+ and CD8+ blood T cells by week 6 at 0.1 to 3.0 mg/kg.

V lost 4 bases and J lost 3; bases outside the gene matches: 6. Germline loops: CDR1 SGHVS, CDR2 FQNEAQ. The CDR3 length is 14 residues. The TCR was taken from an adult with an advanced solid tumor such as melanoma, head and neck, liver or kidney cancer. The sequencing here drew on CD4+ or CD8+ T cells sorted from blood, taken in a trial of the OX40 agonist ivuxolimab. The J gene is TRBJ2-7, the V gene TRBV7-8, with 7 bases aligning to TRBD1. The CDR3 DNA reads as TGTGCCAGCAGCTCCCAGAGGGACAGCTACGAGCAGTACTTC. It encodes CASSSQRDSYEQYF.